A single sample is the source of the 2 T cell receptor beta chains below, sequenced in a study of blood T cells in healthy people across ages (dated by TCRdb to between 2014 and 2016). Libraries were built with 5' RACE. A second PCR of about 7 to 12 cycles was performed with a sample-barcoded 5' primer and a J-beta primer mix. TCRdb handled the public reads itself, with Q25 trimming in fastp and clone calling in MiXCR, and kept productive beta chains. Records with the same CDR3 protein are collapsed into one entry carrying the most frequent genes and DNA. Recorded for this sample are over 1,500,000 distinct CDR3 sequences; around 40% of them occurred a single time. Of the sample, under 25% is held by the ten largest clones. Sequencing used blood. These receptors originate from a human donor in good health.

About this clonotype: Germline and junction disagree at one end, which may indicate a read error. This rearrangement joins TRBV15 to TRBJ2-7; possible D gene TRBD2, 5 bases. The CDR3 runs 13 residues. The germline CDR1 and CDR2 sequences are LNHNV and YYDKDF (reference sequence). CDR3 sequence reads: CATSRSGDYGQYF. The CDR3 DNA follows: TGTGCCACCAGCCGAAGTGGAGACTACGGGCAGTACTTC.

This clonotype was detected only a few times. The rearrangement uses TRBV7-3 and TRBJ1-1, with D possibly matching TRBD1 (6 bases). CDR3 length: 15 residues. The V gene's germline CDR1 is SGHTA and CDR2 FQGTGA. V was pared by 5 bases and J by 4 bases, with 17 bases between. DNA of the CDR3: TGTGCCAGCAGCACCCAGACAGGTGTTGTCACTGAAGCTTTCTTT. It is translated as CASSTQTGVVTEAFF.